Reported below is one T cell receptor (beta chain). Its specificity is unknown. Germline V gene sequence: CDR1 GTSNPN, CDR2 SVGIG (reference sequence). V dropped 0 bases and J dropped 9 bases, with 15 bases sitting between them. This CDR3 comprises 14 residues. The sample belongs to a study of cytomegalovirus exposure and HLA in healthy donors. General observations from the study: The investigators catalogued 160 or so TCR beta chains as cytomegalovirus-associated. Researchers reported in a later analysis that a missense DCLRE1C variant was tied to TCR beta V- and J-gene trimming. Reported results showed that the classifier diagnosed cytomegalovirus status with high specificity and sensitivity. The study reported that TCR beta sequences accurately predicted HLA-A and HLA-B alleles in most subjects.

The study ran its PCR with 60 Vbeta and 13 Jbeta primers. Measured with immunoSEQ multiplex PCR; TCRdb has only the in-frame clones, and not every one. The table includes 130,000 to 150,000 clones, 73% detected once. The chain combines TRBV30 with TRBJ1-3; D unclear. Sample: PBMCs. The sequence was collected from a human donor in good health. The CDR3: CAWSVNPFSGTIYF. Here the CDR3 DNA reads TGTGCCTGGAGTGTCAACCCCTTTAGTGGCACCATATATTTT.